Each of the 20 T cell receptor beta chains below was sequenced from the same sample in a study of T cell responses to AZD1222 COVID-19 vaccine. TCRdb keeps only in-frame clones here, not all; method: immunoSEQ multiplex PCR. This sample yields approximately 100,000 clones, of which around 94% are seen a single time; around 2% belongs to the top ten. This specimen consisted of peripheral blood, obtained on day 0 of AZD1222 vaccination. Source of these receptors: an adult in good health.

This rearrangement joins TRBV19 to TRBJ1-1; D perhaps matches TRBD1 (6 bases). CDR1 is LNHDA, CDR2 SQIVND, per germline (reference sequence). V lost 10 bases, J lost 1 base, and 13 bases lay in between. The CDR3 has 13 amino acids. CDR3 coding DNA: TGTGCCACCCTCCAGGGGTCGAACACTGAAGCTTTCTTT. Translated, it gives CATLQGSNTEAFF. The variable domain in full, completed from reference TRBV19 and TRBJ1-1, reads DGGITQSPKYLFRKEGQNVTLSCEQNLNHDAMYWYRQDPGQGLRLIYYSQIVNDFQKGDIAEGYSVSREKKESFPLTVTSAQKNPTAFYLCATLQGSNTEAFFGQGTRLTVV.

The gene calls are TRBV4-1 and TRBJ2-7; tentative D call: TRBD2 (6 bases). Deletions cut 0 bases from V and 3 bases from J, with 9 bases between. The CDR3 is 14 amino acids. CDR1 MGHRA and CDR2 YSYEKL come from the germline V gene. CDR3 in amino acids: CASSQDRRGYEQYF. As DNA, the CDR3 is TGCGCCAGCAGCCAAGATCGGCGGGGCTACGAGCAGTACTTC.

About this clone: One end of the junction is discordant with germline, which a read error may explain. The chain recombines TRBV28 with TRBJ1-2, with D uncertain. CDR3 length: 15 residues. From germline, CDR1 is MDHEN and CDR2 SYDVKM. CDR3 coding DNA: TGTGCCAGCATTTTATCCTCCGCGAATACCTATGGCTACACCTTC. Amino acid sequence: CASILSSANTYGYTF.

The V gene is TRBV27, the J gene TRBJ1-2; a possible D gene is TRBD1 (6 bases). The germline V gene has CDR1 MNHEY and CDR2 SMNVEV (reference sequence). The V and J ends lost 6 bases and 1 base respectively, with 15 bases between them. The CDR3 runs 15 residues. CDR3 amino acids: CASRGGQIFNYGYTF. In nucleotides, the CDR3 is TGTGCCAGCAGGGGTGGACAGATATTTAACTATGGCTACACCTTC.

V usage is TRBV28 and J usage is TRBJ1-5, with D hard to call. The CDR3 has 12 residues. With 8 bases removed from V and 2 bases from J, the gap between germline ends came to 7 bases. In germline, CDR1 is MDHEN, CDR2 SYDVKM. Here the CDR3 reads CASGPRNQPQHF. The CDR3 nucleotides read TGTGCCAGCGGCCCACGCAATCAGCCCCAGCATTTT.

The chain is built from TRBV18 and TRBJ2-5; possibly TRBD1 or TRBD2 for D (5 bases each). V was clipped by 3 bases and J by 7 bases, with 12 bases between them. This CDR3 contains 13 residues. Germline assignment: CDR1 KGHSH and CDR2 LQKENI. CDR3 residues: CASSPGTSGTQYF. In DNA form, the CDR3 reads TGTGCCAGCTCACCGGGGACCTCGGGGACCCAGTACTTC.

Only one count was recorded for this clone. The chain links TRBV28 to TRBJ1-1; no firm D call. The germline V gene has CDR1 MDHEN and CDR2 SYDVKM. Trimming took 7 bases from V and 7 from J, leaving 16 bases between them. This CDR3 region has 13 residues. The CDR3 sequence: CASIRGAGLEAFF. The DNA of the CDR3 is TGTGCCAGCATCCGGGGAGCAGGCCTTGAAGCTTTCTTT.

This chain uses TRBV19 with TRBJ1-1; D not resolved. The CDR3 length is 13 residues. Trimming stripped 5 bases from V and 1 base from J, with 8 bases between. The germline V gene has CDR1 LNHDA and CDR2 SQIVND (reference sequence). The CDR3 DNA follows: TGTGCCAGTAGTGAAACGGGGAACACTGAAGCTTTCTTT. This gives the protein CASSETGNTEAFF.

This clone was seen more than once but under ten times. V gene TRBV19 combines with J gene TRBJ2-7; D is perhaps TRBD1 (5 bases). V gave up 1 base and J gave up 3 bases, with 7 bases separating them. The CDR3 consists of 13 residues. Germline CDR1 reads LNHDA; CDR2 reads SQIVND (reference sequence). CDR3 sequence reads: CASSIVQGYEQYF. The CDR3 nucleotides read TGTGCCAGTAGTATAGTCCAGGGCTACGAGCAGTACTTC.

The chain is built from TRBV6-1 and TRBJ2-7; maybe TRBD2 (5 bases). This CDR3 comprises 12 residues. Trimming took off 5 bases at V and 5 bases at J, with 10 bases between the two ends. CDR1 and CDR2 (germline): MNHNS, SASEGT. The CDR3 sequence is CASSYRGNEQYF. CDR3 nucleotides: TGTGCCAGCAGTTATCGGGGTAACGAGCAGTACTTC.

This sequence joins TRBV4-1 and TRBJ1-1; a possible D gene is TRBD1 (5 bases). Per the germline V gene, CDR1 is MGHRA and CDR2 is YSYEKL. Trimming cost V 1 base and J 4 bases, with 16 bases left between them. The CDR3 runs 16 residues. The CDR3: CASSQGPGLRATEAFF. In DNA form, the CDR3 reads TGCGCCAGCAGCCAAGGCCCAGGGTTAAGGGCCACTGAAGCTTTCTTT.

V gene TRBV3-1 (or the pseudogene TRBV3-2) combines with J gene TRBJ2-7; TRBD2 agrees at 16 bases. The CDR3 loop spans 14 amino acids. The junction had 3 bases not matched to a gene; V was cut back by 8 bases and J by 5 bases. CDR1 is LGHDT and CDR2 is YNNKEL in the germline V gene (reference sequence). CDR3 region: CASGTSGRANEQYF. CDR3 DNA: TGTGCCAGCGGGACTAGCGGGAGGGCCAACGAGCAGTACTTC.

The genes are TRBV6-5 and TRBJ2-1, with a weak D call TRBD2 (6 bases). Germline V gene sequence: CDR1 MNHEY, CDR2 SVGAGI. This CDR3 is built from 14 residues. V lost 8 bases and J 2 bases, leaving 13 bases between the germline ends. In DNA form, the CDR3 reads TGTGCCAGCGGCGGGGCGGCCACCTACAATGAGCAGTTCTTC. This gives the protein CASGGAATYNEQFF.

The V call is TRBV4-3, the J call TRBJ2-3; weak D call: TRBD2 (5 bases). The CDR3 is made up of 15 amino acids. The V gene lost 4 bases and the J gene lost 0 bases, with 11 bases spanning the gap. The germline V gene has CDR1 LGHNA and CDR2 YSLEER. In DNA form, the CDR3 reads TGCGCCAGCAGCCCCGGGATGACTAGCACAGATACGCAGTATTTT. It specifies CASSPGMTSTDTQYF.

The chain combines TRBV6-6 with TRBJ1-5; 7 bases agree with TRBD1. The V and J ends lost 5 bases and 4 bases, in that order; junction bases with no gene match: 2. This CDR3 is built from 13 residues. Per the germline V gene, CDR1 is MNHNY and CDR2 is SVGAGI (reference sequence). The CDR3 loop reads CASSKTGNQPQHF. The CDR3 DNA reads TGTGCCAGCAGTAAGACAGGGAATCAGCCCCAGCATTTT.

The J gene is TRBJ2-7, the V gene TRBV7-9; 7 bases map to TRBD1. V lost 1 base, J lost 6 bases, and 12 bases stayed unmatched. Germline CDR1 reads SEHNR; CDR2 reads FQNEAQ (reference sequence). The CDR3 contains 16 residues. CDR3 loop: CASSLGTGFFSGEQYF. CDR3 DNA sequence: TGTGCCAGCAGCTTAGGGACAGGTTTTTTTTCCGGCGAGCAGTACTTC.

The CDR3: CASSQDSVYGYTF. The CDR3 nucleotides are TGTGCCAGCAGCCAAGACAGCGTGTATGGCTACACCTTC. The chain combines TRBV3-1 (or the pseudogene TRBV3-2) with TRBJ1-2, with D unresolved. In germline, CDR1 is LGHDT, CDR2 YNNKEL (reference sequence). The V end lost 0 bases, the J end lost 5 bases, and 7 bases lay between the germline ends. This CDR3 comprises 13 residues.

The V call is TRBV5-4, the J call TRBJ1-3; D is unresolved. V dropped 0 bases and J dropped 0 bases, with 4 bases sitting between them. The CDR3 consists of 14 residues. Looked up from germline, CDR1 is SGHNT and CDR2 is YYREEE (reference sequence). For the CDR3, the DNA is TGTGCCAGCAGCTTGGACAACTCTGGAAACACCATATATTTT. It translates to CASSLDNSGNTIYF.

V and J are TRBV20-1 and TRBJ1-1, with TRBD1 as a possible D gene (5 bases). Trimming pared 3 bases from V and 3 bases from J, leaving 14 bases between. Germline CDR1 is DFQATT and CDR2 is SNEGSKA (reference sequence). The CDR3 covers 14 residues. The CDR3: CSASPPGGYTEAFF. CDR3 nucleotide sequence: TGCAGTGCTAGTCCCCCCGGGGGGTACACTGAAGCTTTCTTT.

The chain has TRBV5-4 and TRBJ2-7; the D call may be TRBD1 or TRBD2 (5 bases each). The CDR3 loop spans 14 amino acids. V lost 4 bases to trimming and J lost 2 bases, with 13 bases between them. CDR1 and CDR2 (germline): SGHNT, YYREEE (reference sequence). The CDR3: CASSTGTDTYEQYF. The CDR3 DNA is TGTGCCAGCAGCACGGGGACGGATACCTACGAGCAGTACTTC.